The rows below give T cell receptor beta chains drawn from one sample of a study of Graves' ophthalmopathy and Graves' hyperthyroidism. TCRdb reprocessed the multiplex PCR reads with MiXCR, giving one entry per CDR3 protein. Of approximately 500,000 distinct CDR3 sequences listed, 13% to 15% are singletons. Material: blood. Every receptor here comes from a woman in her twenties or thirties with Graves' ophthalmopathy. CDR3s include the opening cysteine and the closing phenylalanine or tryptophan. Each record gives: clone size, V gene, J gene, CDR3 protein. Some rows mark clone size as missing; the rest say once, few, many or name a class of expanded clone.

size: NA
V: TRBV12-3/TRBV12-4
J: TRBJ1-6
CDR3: CASSAAPGANSPLHF

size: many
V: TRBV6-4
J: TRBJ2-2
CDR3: CASSGTTTGELFF

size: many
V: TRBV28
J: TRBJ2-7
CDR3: CASSFYLAGGSYEQYF

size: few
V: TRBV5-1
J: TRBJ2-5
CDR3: CASSLEGLRLWETQYF

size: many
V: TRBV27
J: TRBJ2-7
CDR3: CASSFRPTGGEQYF

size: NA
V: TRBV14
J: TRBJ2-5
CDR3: CASSQGGGGRGETQYF

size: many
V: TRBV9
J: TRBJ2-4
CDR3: CASSGSGGAKNIQYF

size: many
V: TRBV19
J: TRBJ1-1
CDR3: CASSGGFGQSQMNTEAFF

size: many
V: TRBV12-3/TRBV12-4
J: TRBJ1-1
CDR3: CASSSIGMNTEAFF

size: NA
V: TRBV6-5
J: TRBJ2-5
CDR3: CASSYLGLAGGNQETQYF

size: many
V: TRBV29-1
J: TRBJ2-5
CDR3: CSAKITETQYF

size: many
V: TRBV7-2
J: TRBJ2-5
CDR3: CASRPGRGAGSNPWETQYF

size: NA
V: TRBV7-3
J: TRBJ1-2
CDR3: CASSLTPSRGQGYTF

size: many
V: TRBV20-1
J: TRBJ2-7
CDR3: CSARVRAGAYEQYF

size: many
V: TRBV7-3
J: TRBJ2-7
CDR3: CASSPGLAREQYF

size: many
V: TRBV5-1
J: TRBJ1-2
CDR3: CASSLVLGGVDGYTF

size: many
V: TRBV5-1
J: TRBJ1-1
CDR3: CAGRTGTGSTEAFF

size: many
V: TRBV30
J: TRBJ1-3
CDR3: CAWTPQGRAGNTIYF

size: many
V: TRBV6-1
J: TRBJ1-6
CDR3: CASTLGDRGSPLHF

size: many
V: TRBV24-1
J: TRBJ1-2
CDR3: CATSKGTHGYTF

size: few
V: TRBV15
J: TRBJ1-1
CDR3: CATSRGVAEAFF

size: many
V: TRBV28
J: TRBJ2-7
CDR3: CASSSEDEQYF

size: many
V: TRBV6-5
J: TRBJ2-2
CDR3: CASSLTPGNTGELFF

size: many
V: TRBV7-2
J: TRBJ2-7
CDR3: CASTLSLEQYF

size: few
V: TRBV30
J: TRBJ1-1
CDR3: CAWSREQRYTEAFF

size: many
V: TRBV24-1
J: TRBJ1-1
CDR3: CATSEGVEAFF

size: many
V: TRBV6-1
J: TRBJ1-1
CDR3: CASSPPRGGGTEAFF

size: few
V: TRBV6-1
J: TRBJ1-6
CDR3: CASSDWAGGNNSPLHF

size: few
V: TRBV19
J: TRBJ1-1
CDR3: CASSPPFTGTEAFF

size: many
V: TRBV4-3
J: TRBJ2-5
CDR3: CASSQGTGEQETQYF

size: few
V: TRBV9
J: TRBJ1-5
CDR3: CASSVEENQPQHF

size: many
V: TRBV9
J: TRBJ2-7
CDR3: CASSIRTGSFEQYF

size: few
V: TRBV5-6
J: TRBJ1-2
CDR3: CASSLWIYRDRANYGYTF

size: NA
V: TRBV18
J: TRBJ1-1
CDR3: CASSPPTGLNTEAFF

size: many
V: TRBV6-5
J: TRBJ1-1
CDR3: CASSYTGLNTEAFF

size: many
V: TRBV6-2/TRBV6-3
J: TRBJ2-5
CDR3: CASSWSHAGTSGRRETQYF

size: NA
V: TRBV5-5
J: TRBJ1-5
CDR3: CASSLTFPRITEPQHF

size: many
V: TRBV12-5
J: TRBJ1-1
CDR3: CASGLVLGRGIGTEAFF

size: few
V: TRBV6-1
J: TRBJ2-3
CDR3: CASSEEGGERDTQYF

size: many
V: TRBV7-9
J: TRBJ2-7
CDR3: CASSLDGTYEQYF

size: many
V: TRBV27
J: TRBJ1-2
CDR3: CASSEEPGSYTF

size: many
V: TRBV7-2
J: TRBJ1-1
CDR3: CASSLRSTYTEAFF

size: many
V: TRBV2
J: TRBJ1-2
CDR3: CASSVWGTDTNYGYTF

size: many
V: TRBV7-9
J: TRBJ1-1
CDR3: CASSPLGRDLPEAFF